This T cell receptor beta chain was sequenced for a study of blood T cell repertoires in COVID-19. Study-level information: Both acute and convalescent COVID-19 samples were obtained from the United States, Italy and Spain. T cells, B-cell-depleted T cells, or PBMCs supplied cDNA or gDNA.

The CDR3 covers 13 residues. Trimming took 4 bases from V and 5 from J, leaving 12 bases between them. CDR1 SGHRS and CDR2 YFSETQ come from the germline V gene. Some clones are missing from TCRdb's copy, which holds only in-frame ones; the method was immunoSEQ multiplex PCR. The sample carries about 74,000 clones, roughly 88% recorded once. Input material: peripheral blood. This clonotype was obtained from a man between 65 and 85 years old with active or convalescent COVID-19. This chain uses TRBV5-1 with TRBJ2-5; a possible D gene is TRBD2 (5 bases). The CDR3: CASSGGVQETQYF. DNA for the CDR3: TGCGCCAGCAGCGGAGGCGTACAGGAGACCCAGTACTTC. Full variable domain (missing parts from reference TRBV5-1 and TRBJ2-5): KAGVTQTPRYLIKTRGQQVTLSCSPISGHRSVSWYQQTPGQGLQFLFEYFSETQRNKGNFPGRFSGRQFSNSRSEMNVSTLELGDSALYLCASSGGVQETQYFGPGTRLLVL.